This T cell receptor beta chain originates from a study of blood T cells in healthy people across ages (dated by TCRdb to between 2015 and 2016). Context from the whole study: Template switching captured roughly one uniquely barcoded TCR beta cDNA molecule per two T cells in model experiments. To track age-related changes in TCR beta repertoire diversity, the study relied on deep sequencing normalized with unique cDNA molecular identifiers. The study analyzed two additional independent replicas of 1 million unique cDNA reads from the same blood draw for two donors, one aged 18 to 30 and one aged 80 or older. Donors were grouped into four age groups: young (average roughly 17 years), middle-aged (39), aged (roughly 62) and long-lived (around 82).

Comment on this clonotype: It lacks a known antigen. The input lacks base qualities; no much larger clone sits a single base away.

The donors were roughly 39 Caucasian individuals from Russia, aged about 6 to 95 years, who were systemically healthy. Each donor gave about 10 milliliters of peripheral blood, drawn into EDTA-treated Vacutainer tubes. PBMCs were isolated by Ficoll-Paque density-gradient centrifugation, with at least 6 million obtained per sample. Total RNA was extracted from PBMCs with Trizol reagent, with at least 6 micrograms obtained per sample. Naive CD45RAhigh/CD27high T cell percentages were measured by flow cytometry on a PBMC aliquot from every donor. Overall study outcomes, separate from this receptor: Compared with the aged group, more naive CD4+ T cells, fewer expanded clones and increased TCR diversity were shown by the long-lived group, suggesting age selection. Observed TCR beta diversity per million T cells fell roughly linearly with age, and a significant reduction was already apparent by age roughly 40. Observed TCR beta diversity correlated strongly with the percentage of naive T cells measured by flow cytometry. Conclusive comparison of naive and antigen-experienced compartments was prevented by the profiling of bulk unsorted PBMCs. Estimates of total diversity based on one million sequenced T cells were considered lower bounds and underestimates. Donor CMV infection status was unknown, potentially confounding age-related changes in expanded clonotypes.

V has 3 bases trimmed and J has 6 bases trimmed; junction bases matching no gene number 3. For CDR1 and CDR2, the germline V gene lists SQVTM and ANQGSEA. From the cysteine through the phenylalanine, the CDR3 covers 12 amino acids. Kept here is only the CDR3 DNA, which spans 36 bases and is read in frame from base 1. Library method: 5' RACE. Sequencing relied on an Illumina HiSeq 2500. A second PCR of about 7 to 12 cycles was run with a J-beta primer mix and a sample-barcoded 5' primer. A template-switch 5' adaptor carrying 12 random nucleotides introduced a unique molecular identifier onto each TCR beta cDNA molecule. Each sample yielded at least 2.5 million CDR3-containing paired-end reads. The Mint cDNA synthesis kit, primed by a TRBC-specific oligonucleotide, was used to synthesize first-strand cDNA from all RNA. Following uracil-DNA glycosylase treatment, a first 18-cycle PCR with universal primers M1SS and BC2_uni_R was performed on all cDNA. The paper's data handling went like this. Each sample was normalized by randomly selecting 1 million high-quality reads, each carrying a distinct molecular identifier. Instead of being binned into consensus sequences, reads that shared molecular identifiers were thrown out. MiTCR, with a Q25 quality threshold and the strictest error-elimination algorithm, was used for CDR3 identification, clonotype clustering and error correction. A nonparametric unseen species model with Euler transformation was used to estimate a lower bound on total TCR beta diversity. TCRdb reworked the public reads: Q25 trimming with fastp, MiXCR clone assembly, productive beta chains retained. Each record represents a unique CDR3 protein, reported with the most common genes and DNA among its rows. The V and J calls, along with clone size, are taken from TCRdb and not from the paper's own processing. Recorded for this sample are around 700,000 distinct CDR3 sequences; 20% to 25% of them occurred a single time. Clones ranked in the top ten supply under 10% of the sample.

This sample also belongs to another study, concerning T cells of mothers and their children. The other study reports the following: Nine systemically healthy Caucasian individuals, comprising three mothers and their six children, were included as donors. cDNA synthesis consumed the entire amount of extracted RNA, loaded at approximately 1.6 ug RNA in each 15 ul reaction. In the second PCR, the M1S primer introduced both the sample barcodes and 2-4 random nucleotides. Over 10 million TCR beta CDR3 reads came from each mother, compared with several million reads from each child. Thymic selection similarly shapes TCR recombination output in related and unrelated pairs, with minor effect from inherited differences. Normalized repertoire overlap in related mother-child pairs was always slightly higher than in unrelated mother-child pairs, but the difference was never significant. No persistent microchimeric T cell clones were detected, at a sensitivity of approximately 100 clones per million clonotypes. To look for features that set related mother-child pairs apart from unrelated individuals, the researchers ran deep NGS to compare the TCR beta repertoires of mothers and children. Mothers averaged about 37 +/- 4 years of age and children averaged roughly 11 +/- 4 years. After adapter ligation with NEBNext reagents, the libraries were sequenced on Illumina HiSeq 2000 with 100+100 nt paired-end reads. Mother and child libraries were prepared a month apart and sequenced in separate runs to prevent cross-contamination. For each donor, between about 500,000 and 2,100,000 distinct TCR beta clonotypes were identified. Naive TCR beta clonotypes were estimated from low-frequency clonotypes matched to each donor's FACS-determined naive share, without sorting.

The rearrangement joined TRBV29-1 to TRBJ1-2; 8 bases in the junction line up with TRBD1. The sample taken for sequencing was blood. This TCR came from a boy aged 10-17 years in good health. The CDR3 loop reads CSVETGAHGYTF. The DNA sequence is TGCAGCGTTGAGACAGGGGCCCATGGCTACACCTTC. With the portions outside the CDR3 filled from the reference TRBV29-1 and TRBJ1-2 genes, the complete variable region becomes SAVISQKPSRDICQRGTSLTIQCQVDSQVTMMFWYRQQPGQSLTLIATANQGSEATYESGFVIDKFPISRPNLTFSTLTVSNMSPEDSSIYLCSVETGAHGYTFGSGTRLTVV.